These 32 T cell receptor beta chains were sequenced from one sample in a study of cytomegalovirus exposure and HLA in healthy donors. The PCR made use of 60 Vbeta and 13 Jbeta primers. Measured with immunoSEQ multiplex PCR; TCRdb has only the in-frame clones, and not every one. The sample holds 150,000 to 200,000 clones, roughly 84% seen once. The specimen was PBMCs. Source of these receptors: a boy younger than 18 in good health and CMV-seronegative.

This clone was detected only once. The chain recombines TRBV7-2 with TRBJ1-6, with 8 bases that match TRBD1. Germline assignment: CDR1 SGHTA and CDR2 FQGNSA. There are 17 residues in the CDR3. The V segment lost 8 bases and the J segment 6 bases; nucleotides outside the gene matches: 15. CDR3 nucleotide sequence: TGTGCCAGCGAGACCCTACGGACAGGGAGATCTAATTCACCCCTCCACTTT. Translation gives CASETLRTGRSNSPLHF.

The CDR3 protein is CASSRNGGGYEQYF. The DNA for the CDR3 is TGTGCCAGCAGCCGAAATGGGGGGGGCTACGAGCAGTACTTC. J is TRBJ2-7 and V is TRBV6-1; the match to TRBD2 covers 7 bases. Per germline, CDR1 MNHNS and CDR2 SASEGT. This CDR3 spans 14 amino acids. Germline trimming cut 6 bases from V and 3 bases from J; bases unmatched to any gene: 8.

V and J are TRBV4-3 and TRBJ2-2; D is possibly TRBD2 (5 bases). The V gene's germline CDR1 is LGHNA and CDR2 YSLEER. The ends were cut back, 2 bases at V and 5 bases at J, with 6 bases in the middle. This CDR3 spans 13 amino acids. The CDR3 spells CASSQRGTGELFF. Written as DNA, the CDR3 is TGCGCCAGCAGCCAACGAGGGACCGGGGAGCTGTTTTTT.

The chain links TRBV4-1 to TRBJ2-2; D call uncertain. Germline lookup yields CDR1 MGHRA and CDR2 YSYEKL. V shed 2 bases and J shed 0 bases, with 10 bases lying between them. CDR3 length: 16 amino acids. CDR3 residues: CASSQHDSANTGELFF. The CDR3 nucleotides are TGCGCCAGCAGCCAACACGACTCTGCGAACACCGGGGAGCTGTTTTTT.

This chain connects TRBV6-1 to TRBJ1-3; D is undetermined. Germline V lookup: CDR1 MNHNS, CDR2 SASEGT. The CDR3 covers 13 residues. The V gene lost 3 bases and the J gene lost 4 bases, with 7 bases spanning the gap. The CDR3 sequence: CASSDGLGNTIYF. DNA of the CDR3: TGTGCCAGCAGTGACGGACTGGGAAACACCATATATTTT.

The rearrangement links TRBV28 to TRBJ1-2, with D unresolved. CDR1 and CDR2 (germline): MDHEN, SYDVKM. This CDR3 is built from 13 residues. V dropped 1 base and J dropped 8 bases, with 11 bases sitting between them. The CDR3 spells CASSLLTQKGYTF. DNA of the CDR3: TGTGCCAGCAGTTTATTGACTCAAAAGGGCTACACCTTC.

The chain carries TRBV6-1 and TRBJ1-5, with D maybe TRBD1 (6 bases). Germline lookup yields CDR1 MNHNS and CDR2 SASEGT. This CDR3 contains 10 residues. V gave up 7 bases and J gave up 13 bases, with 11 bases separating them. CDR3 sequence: CASMGGRQHF. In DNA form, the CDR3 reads TGTGCCAGCATGGGGGGGCGTCAGCATTTT.

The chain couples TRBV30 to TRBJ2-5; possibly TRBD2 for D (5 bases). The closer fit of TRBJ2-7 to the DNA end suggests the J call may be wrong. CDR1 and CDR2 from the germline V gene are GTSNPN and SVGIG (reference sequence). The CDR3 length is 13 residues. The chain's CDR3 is CAWIPSGYGEQYF. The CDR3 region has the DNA TGTGCCTGGATTCCCTCGGGATACGGCGAGCAGTACTTC.

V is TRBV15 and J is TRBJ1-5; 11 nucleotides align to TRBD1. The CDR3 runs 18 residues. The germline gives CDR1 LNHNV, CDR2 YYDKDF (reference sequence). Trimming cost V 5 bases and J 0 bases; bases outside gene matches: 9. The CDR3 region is CATSGGTGGDYSNQPQHF. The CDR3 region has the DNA TGTGCCACCAGCGGAGGGACAGGGGGAGATTATAGCAATCAGCCCCAGCATTTT.

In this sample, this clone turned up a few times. CDR3 sequence: CASSLDRGRQPQHF. The CDR3 DNA is TGTGCCAGCAGTTTAGACAGGGGGCGTCAGCCCCAGCATTTT. The V call is TRBV27, the J call TRBJ1-5; 10 bases align to TRBD1. The CDR3 contains 14 residues. The germline gives CDR1 MNHEY, CDR2 SMNVEV (reference sequence). Trimming removed 2 bases from V and 6 bases from J; junction bases left unmatched: 1.

The CDR3, as DNA: TGTGCCAGCAGCCGACCGACTAGCGGGAGGGCCGAAGAGACCCAGTACTTC. It yields the protein CASSRPTSGRAEETQYF. The rearrangement joins TRBV13 to TRBJ2-5, with 14 positions matching TRBD2. The CDR3 has 17 residues. Germline lookup yields CDR1 PRHDT and CDR2 FYEKMQ (reference sequence). Germline trimming cut 5 bases from V and 3 bases from J; bases unmatched to any gene: 8.

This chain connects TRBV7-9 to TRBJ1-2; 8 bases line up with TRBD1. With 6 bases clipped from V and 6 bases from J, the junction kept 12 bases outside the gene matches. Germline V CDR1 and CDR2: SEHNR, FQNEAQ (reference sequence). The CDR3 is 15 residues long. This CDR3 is CASRELGQGLDGYTF. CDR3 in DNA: TGTGCCAGCAGGGAACTCGGACAGGGACTGGATGGCTACACCTTC. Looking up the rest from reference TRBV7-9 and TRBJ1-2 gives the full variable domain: DTGVSQNPRHKITKRGQNVTFRCDPISEHNRLYWYRQTLGQGPEFLTYFQNEAQLEKSRLLSDRFSAERPKGSFSTLEIQRTEQGDSAMYLCASRELGQGLDGYTFGSGTRLTVV.

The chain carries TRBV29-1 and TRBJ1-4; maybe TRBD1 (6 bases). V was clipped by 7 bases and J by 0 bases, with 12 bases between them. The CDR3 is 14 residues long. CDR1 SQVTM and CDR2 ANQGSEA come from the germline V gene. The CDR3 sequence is CSARTVTTNEKLFF. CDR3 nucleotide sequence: TGCAGCGCTCGGACAGTTACAACTAATGAAAAACTGTTTTTT.

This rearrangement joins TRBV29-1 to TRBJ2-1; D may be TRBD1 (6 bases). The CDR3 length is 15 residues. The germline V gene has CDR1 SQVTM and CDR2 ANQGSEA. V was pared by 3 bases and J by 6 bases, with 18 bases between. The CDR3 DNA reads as TGCAGCGTTGATCCGGCAGGGGTAAATATCAATGAGCAGTTCTTC. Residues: CSVDPAGVNINEQFF.

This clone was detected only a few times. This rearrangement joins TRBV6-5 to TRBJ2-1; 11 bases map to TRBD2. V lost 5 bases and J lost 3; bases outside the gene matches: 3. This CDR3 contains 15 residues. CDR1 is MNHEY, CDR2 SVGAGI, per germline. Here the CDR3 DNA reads TGTGCCAGCAGTCGCACTAGCGGGAGCTACAATGAGCAGTTCTTC. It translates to CASSRTSGSYNEQFF.

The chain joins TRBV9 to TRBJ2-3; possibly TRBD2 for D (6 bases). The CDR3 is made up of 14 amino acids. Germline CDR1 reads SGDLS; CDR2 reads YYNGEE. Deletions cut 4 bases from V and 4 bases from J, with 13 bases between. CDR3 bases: TGTGCCAGCAGCCTGGGGACTTTCGCAGATACGCAGTATTTT. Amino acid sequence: CASSLGTFADTQYF.

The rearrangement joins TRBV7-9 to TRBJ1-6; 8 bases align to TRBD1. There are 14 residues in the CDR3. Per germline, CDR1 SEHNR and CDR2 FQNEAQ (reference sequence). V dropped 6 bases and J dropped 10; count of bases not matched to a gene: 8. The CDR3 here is CASSQQGVESPLHF. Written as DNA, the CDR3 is TGTGCCAGCAGTCAACAGGGGGTCGAATCACCCCTCCACTTT. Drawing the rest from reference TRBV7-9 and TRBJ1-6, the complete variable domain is DTGVSQNPRHKITKRGQNVTFRCDPISEHNRLYWYRQTLGQGPEFLTYFQNEAQLEKSRLLSDRFSAERPKGSFSTLEIQRTEQGDSAMYLCASSQQGVESPLHFGNGTRLTVT.

In nucleotides, the CDR3 is TGTGCCAGCAGCGACCTCGGGGGGGCAGATGAGCAGTTCTTC. Protein sequence: CASSDLGGADEQFF. The rearrangement uses TRBV7-9 and TRBJ2-1, with 8 nucleotides matching TRBD2. V was pared by 5 bases and J by 8 bases, with 8 bases of the junction left unmatched. CDR1 and CDR2 from the germline V gene are SEHNR and FQNEAQ (reference sequence). The CDR3 length is 14 residues.

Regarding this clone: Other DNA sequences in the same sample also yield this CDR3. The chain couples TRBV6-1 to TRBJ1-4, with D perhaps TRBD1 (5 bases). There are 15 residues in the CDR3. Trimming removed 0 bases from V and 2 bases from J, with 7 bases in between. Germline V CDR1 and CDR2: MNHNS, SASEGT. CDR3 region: CASSEAAGTNEKLFF. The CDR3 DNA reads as TGTGCCAGCAGTGAAGCGGCAGGGACTAATGAAAAACTGTTTTTT.

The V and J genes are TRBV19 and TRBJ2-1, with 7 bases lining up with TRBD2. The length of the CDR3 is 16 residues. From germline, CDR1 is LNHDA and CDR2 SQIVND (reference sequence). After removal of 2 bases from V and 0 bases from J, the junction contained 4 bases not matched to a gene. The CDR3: CASSILAASSYNEQFF. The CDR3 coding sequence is TGTGCCAGTAGTATACTAGCGGCCAGCTCCTACAATGAGCAGTTCTTC.

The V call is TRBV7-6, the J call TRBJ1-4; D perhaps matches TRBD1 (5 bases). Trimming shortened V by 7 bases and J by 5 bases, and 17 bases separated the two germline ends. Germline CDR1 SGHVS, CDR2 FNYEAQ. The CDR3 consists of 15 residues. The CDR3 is CASTQGGASNEKLFF. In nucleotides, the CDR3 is TGTGCCAGCACCCAGGGCGGGGCCTCAAATGAAAAACTGTTTTTT. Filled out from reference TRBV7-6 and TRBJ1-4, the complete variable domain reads GAGVSQSPRYKVTKRGQDVALRCDPISGHVSLYWYRQALGQGPEFLTYFNYEAQQDKSGLPNDRFSAERPEGSISTLTIQRTEQRDSAMYRCASTQGGASNEKLFFGSGTQLSVL.

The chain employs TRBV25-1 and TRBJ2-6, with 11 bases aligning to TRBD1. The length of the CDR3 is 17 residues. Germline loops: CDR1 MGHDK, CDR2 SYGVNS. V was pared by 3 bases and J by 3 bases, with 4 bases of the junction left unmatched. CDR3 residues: CASSDGTGGFGANVLTF. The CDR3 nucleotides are TGTGCCAGCAGTGACGGGACAGGGGGGTTTGGGGCCAACGTCCTGACTTTC.

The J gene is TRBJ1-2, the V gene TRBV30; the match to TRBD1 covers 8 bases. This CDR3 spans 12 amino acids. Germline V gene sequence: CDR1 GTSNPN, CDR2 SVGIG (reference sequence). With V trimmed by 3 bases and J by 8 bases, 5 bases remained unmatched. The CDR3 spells CAWRTGAGGYTF. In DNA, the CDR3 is TGTGCCTGGAGGACAGGGGCTGGCGGCTACACCTTC.

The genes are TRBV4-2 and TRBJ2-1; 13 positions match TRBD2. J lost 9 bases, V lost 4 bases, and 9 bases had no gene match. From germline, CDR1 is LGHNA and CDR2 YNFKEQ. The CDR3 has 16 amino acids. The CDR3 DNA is TGTGCCAGCAGCCGCGCGGGACTAGCGGGGAATACTGAGCAGTTCTTC. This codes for CASSRAGLAGNTEQFF.

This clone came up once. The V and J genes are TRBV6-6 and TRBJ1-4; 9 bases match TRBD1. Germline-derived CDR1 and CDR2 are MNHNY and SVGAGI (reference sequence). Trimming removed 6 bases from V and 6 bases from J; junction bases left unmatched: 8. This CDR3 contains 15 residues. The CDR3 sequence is CASRRDRDGDEKLFF. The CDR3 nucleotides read TGTGCCAGCAGACGGGACAGGGATGGGGATGAAAAACTGTTTTTT.

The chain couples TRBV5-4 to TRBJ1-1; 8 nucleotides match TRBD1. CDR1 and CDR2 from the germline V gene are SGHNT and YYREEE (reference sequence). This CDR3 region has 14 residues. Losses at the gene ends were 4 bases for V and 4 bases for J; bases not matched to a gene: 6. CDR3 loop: CASSQGQGITEAFF. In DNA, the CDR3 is TGTGCCAGCAGCCAAGGACAGGGAATCACTGAAGCTTTCTTT.

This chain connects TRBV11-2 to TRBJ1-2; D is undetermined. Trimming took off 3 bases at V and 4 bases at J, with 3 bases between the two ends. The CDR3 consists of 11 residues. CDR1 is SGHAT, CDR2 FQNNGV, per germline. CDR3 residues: CASSFGYGYTF. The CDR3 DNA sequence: TGTGCCAGCAGCTTCGGCTATGGCTACACCTTC.

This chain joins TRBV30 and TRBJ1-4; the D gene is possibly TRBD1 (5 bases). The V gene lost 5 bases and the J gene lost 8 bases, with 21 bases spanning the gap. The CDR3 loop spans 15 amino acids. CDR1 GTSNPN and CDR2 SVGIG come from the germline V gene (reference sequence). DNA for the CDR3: TGTGCCTGGGGCCTCTTCGGAGGGTCAGGGGAAAAACTGTTTTTT. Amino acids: CAWGLFGGSGEKLFF.

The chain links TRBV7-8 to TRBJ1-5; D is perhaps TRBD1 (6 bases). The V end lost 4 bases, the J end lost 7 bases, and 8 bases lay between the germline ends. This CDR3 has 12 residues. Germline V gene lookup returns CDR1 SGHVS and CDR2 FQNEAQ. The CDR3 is CASSSQGQPQHF. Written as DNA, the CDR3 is TGTGCCAGCAGCTCACAGGGCCAGCCCCAGCATTTT.

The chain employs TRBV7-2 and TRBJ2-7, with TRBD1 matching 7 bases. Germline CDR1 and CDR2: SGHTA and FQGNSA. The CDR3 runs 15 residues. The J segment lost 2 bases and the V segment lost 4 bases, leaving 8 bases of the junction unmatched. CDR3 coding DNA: TGTGCCAGCAGCTCGCAGACAGGGAAGGCCTACGAGCAGTACTTC. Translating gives CASSSQTGKAYEQYF.

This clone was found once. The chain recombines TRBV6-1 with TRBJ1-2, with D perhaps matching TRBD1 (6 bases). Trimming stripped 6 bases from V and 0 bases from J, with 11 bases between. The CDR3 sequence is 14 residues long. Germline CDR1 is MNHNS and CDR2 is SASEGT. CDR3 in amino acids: CASSRQASNYGYTF. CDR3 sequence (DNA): TGTGCCAGCAGCCGACAGGCTTCTAACTATGGCTACACCTTC.

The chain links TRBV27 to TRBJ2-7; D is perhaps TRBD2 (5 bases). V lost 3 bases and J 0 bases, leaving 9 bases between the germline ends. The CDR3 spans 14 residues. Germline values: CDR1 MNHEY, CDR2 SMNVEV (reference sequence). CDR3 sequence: CASSLASPSYEQYF. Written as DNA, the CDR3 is TGTGCCAGCAGTTTGGCTAGCCCCTCCTACGAGCAGTACTTC.